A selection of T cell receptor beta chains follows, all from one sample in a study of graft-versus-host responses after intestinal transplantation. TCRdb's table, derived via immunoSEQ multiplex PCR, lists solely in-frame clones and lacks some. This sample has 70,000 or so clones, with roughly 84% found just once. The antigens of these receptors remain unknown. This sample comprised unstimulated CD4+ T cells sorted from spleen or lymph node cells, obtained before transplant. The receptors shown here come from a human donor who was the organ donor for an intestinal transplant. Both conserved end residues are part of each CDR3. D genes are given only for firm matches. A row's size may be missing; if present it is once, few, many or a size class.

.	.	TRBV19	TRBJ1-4	CASSRHSTNEKLFF	TGTGCCAGTAGTAGGCATTCAACTAATGAAAAACTGTTTTTT
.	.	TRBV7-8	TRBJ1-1	CASSLARGIGAFF	TGTGCCAGCAGCTTAGCTAGGGGGATCGGAGCTTTCTTT
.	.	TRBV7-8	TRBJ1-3	CASSFQPTPGVGNTIYF	TGTGCCAGCAGCTTCCAGCCGACACCGGGGGTGGGAAACACCATATATTTT
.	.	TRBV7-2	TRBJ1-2	CASSRRGLALGYTF	TGTGCCAGCAGCCGACGCGGCCTAGCTTTGGGCTACACCTTC
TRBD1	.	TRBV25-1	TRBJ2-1	CASSTGTGHGNEQFF	TGTGCCAGCAGTACCGGGACAGGTCACGGCAATGAGCAGTTCTTC
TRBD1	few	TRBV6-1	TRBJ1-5	CASSGHRDRFSNQPQHF	TGTGCCAGCAGTGGCCACCGGGACAGATTTAGCAATCAGCCCCAGCATTTT
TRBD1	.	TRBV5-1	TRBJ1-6	CASSLRTGSSPLHF	TGCGCCAGCAGCTTGCGGACAGGGAGTTCACCCCTCCACTTT
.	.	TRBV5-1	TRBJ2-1	CASKLPGDNEQFF	TGCGCCAGCAAGTTGCCAGGGGACAATGAGCAGTTCTTC
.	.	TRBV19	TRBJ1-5	CASRGEGVQPQHF	TGTGCCAGTAGAGGGGAGGGGGTTCAGCCCCAGCATTTT
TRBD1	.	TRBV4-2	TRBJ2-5	CASSQEGTGAGETQYF	TGTGCCAGCAGCCAAGAGGGGACAGGGGCGGGTGAGACCCAGTACTTC
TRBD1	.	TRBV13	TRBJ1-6	CASSLQGPYNSPLHF	TGTGCCAGCAGTCTACAGGGGCCCTATAATTCACCCCTCCACTTT
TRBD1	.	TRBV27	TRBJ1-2	CASRPTGSYGYTF	TGTGCCAGCAGGCCGACAGGGTCCTATGGCTACACCTTC
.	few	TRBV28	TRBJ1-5	CASSAEGNQPQHF	TGTGCCAGCAGCGCCGAGGGCAATCAGCCCCAGCATTTT
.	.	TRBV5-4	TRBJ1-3	CASRPGGDRNTIYF	TGTGCCAGCAGACCGGGGGGGGACCGAAACACCATATATTTT
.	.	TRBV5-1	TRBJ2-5	CASSSAGFQETQYF	TGCGCCAGCAGCTCAGCGGGTTTCCAAGAGACCCAGTACTTC
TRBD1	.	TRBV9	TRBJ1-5	CASSATGGNQPQHF	TGTGCCAGCAGCGCAACAGGGGGCAATCAGCCCCAGCATTTT
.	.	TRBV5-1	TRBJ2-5	CASSPGETQYF	TGCGCCAGCAGCCCCGGGGAGACCCAGTACTTC
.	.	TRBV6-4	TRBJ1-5	CASSGGSQANQPQHF	TGTGCCAGCAGTGGCGGGTCTCAGGCCAATCAGCCCCAGCATTTT
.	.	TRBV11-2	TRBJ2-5	CASSLGVGQQETQYF	TGTGCCAGCAGCTTAGGAGTTGGACAGCAAGAGACCCAGTACTTC
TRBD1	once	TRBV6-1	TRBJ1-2	CASSTNRQGYGYTF	TGTGCCAGCAGTACTAACCGACAGGGCTATGGCTACACCTTC
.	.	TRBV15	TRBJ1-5	CATSRDAQGLLQPQHF	TGTGCCACCAGCAGAGATGCCCAGGGGCTTTTACAGCCCCAGCATTTT
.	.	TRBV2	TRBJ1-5	CASSGGSVGNQPQHF	TGTGCCAGCAGTGGAGGTAGTGTAGGCAATCAGCCCCAGCATTTT
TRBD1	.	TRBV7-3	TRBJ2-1	CASSLSLGQVVGEQFF	TGTGCCAGCAGCTTATCTCTGGGACAGGTTGTGGGTGAGCAGTTCTTC
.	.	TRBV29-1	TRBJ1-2	CSVDRGGSRGYTF	TGCAGCGTTGACCGCGGGGGTTCGCGTGGCTACACCTTC
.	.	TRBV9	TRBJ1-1	CASSVEAGDTEAFF	TGTGCCAGCAGCGTAGAGGCAGGCGACACTGAAGCTTTCTTT
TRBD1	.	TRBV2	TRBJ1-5	CATSRDRDQPQHF	TGTGCCACGTCCCGGGACAGAGATCAGCCCCAGCATTTT
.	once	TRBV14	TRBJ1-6	CASSQEGRSSPLHF	TGTGCCAGCAGCCAAGAAGGGAGGTCTTCACCCCTCCACTTT
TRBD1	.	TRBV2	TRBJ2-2	CASSDGQGAGELFF	TGTGCCAGCAGTGACGGGCAGGGGGCCGGGGAGCTGTTTTTT
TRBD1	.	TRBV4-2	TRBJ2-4	CASSQDPHGQGSRDIQYF	TGTGCCAGCAGCCAAGATCCCCACGGACAGGGCAGTAGGGACATTCAGTACTTC
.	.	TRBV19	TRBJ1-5	CASSIRDKNQPQHF	TGTGCCAGTAGTATCCGGGACAAAAATCAGCCCCAGCATTTT
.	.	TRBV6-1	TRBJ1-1	CASREGRGERGAFF	TGTGCCAGCCGGGAGGGCAGGGGCGAGAGGGGAGCTTTCTTT
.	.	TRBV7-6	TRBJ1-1	CASSLAALGQVKNTEAFF	TGTGCCAGCAGCTTAGCGGCCCTTGGGCAGGTTAAGAACACTGAAGCTTTCTTT